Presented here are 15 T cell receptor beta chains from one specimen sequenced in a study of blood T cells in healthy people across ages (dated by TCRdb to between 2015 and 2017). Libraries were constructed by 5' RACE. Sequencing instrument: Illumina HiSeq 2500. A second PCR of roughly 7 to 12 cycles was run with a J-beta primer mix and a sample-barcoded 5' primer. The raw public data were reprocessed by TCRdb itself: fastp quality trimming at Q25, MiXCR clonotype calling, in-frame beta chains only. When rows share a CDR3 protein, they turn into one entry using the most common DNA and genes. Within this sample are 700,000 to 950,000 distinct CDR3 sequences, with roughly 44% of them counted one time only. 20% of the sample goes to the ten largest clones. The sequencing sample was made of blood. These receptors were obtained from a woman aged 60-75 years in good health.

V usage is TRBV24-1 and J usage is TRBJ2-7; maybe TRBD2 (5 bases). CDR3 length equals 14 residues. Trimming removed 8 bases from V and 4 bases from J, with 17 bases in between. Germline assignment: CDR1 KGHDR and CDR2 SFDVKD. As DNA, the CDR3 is TGTGCCACCACGGCACGGGGAATCACTTACGAGCAGTACTTC. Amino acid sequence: CATTARGITYEQYF.

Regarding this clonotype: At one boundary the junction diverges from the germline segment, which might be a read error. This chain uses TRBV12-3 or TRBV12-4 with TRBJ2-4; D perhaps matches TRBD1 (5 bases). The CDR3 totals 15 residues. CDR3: CASSIPGLAKNIQYF. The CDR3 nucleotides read TGTGCCAGCAGCATCCCAGGGTTAGCCAAAAATATTCAGTACTTC.

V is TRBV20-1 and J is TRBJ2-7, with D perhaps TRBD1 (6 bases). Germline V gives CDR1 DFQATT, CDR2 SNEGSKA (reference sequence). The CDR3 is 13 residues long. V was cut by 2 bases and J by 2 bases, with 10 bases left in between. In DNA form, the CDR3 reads TGCAGTGCTAGAACAGGGCATACCTACGAGCAGTACTTC. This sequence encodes CSARTGHTYEQYF.

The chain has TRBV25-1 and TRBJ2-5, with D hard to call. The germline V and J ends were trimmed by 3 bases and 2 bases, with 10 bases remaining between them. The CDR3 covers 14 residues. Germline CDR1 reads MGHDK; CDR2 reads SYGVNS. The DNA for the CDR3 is TGTGCCAGCAGTGATGATAGGAAACAAGAGACCCAGTACTTC. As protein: CASSDDRKQETQYF.

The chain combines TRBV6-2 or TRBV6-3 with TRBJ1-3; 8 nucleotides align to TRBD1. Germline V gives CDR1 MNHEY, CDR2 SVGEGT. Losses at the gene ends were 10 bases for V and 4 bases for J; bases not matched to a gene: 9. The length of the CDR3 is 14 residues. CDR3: CATKKTGDGNTIYF. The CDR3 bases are TGTGCCACCAAGAAGACAGGGGACGGAAACACCATATATTTT.

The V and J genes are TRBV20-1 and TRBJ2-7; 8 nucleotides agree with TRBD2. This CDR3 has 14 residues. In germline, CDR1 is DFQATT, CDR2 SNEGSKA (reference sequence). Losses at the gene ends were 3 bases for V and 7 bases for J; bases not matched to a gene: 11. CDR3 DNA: TGCAGTGCTAGTACTAGCGGAGCCTACAATGAGCAGTACTTC. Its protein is CSASTSGAYNEQYF.

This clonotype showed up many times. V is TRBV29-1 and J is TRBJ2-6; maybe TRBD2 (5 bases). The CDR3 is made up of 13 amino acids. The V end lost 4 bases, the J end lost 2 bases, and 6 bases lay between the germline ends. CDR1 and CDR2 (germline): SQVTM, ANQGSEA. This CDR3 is CSVAGAGANVLTF. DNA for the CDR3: TGCAGCGTTGCCGGGGCTGGGGCCAACGTCCTGACTTTC.

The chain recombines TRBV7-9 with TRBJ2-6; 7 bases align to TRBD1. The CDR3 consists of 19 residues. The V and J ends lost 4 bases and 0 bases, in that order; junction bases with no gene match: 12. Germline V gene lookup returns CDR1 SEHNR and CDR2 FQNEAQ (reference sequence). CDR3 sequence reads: CASSYRPGQPLSGANVLTF. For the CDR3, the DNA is TGTGCCAGCAGCTATAGGCCGGGACAGCCGCTCTCTGGGGCCAACGTCCTGACTTTC.

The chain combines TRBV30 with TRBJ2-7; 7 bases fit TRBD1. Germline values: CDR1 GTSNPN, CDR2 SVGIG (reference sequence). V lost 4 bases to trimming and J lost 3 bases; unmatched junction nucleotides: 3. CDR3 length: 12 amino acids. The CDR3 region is CAWNSGGYEQYF. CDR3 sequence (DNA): TGTGCCTGGAACTCAGGGGGCTACGAGCAGTACTTC.

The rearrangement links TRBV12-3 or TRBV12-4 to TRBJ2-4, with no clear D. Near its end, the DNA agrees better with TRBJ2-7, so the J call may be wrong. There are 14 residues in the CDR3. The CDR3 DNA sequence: TGTGCCAGCAGTCCCCGAGAGAATGACTACGAGCAGTACTTC. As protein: CASSPRENDYEQYF.

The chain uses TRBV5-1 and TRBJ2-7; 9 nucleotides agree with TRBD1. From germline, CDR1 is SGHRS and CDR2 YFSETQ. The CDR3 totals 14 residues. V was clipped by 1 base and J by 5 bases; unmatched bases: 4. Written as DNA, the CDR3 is TGCGCCAGCAGCTTGCGGACAGGGGAGGACGAGCAGTACTTC. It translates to CASSLRTGEDEQYF. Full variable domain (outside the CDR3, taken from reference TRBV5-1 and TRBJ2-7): KAGVTQTPRYLIKTRGQQVTLSCSPISGHRSVSWYQQTPGQGLQFLFEYFSETQRNKGNFPGRFSGRQFSNSRSEMNVSTLELGDSALYLCASSLRTGEDEQYFGPGTRLTVT.

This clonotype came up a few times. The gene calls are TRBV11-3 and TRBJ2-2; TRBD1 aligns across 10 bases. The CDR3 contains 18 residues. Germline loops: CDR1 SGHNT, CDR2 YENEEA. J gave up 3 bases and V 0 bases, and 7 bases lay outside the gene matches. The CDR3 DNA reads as TGTGCCAGCAGCTTAGACAGGTTGGGACAGGGGTACACCGGGGAGCTGTTTTTT. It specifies CASSLDRLGQGYTGELFF.

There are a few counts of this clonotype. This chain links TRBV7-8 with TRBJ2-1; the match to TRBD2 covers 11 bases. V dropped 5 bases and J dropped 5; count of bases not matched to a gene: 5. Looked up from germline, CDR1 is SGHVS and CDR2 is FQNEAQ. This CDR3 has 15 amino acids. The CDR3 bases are TGTGCCAGCAGCCCGGGACTAGCGGTTAACAATGAGCAGTTCTTC. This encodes CASSPGLAVNNEQFF.

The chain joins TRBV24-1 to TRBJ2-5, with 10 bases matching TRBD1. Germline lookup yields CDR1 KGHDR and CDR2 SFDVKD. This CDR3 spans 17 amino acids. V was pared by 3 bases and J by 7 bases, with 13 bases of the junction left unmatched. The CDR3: CATSDGSGTGVGGTQYF. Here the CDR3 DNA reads TGTGCCACCAGTGATGGCTCCGGGACAGGGGTTGGTGGGACCCAGTACTTC.

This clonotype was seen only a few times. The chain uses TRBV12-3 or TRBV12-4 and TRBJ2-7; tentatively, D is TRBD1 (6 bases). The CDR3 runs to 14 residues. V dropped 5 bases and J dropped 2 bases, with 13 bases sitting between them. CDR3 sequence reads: CASSLRDKAYEQYF. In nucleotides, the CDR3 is TGTGCCAGCAGTCTCCGGGACAAGGCCTACGAGCAGTACTTC.